The rows below give T cell receptor beta chains drawn from one sample of a study of blood T cell repertoires in COVID-19. Sequenced by immunoSEQ multiplex PCR; TCRdb stores in-frame clones only, minus some. This sample has about 67,000 clones, with 88% found just once. Sequenced sample: peripheral blood. All receptors derive from an older woman with acute or convalescent COVID-19. The CDR3 runs from the conserved cysteine through the conserved F or W. D genes are given only for firm matches. Expanded clones get a size class; other rows say once, few or many, or leave the size out.

v_call,clone_size,d_call,cdr3_aa
TRBV5-5,once,-,CASSVTGTSGYTF
TRBV10-2,-,TRBD2,CASSVATSGASWTGELFF
TRBV25-1,-,TRBD1,CASSPTGGYNEQFF
TRBV24-1,-,-,CATSGNLGNPNYGYTF
TRBV14,-,TRBD1,CASSQVQGVQYF
TRBV7-2,-,TRBD1,CASRSYRGRTGELFF
TRBV30,once,TRBD1,CAWSVGTVNTEAFF
TRBV5-6,once,-,CASSPAGGDEKLFF
TRBV5-5,-,-,CASSLAGPGTLGMTEAFF
TRBV3-1/TRBV3-2,-,-,CASSQDERGIQMNTEAFF
TRBV11-2,-,-,CASTPLGAGEQFF
TRBV12-3/TRBV12-4,-,-,CASTNAGLLAFF
TRBV5-1,once,TRBD1,CASSLANRGFSGANVLTF
TRBV7-3,few,TRBD1,CASPKTTTGTADTSTDTQYF
TRBV7-9,-,TRBD1,CASSPGGNEQFF
TRBV30,-,-,CAWSGFGGHEGEQFF
TRBV28,-,TRBD2,CASSKGLAEETQYF
TRBV7-8,-,TRBD2,CASSSRGGGGAFGEQFF
TRBV5-1,-,-,CASSLVSDNEQFF
TRBV7-2,-,-,CASSLRGSSYNEQFF
TRBV24-1,-,TRBD1,CATSDFTPGQGETQYF
TRBV28,-,-,CASSPANYGYTF
TRBV3-1/TRBV3-2,-,TRBD1,CASSRDRRTDQPQHF
TRBV10-3,few,TRBD2,CAIGTSGRVNTGELFF
TRBV5-4,-,TRBD1,CASSLRDREYGYTF
TRBV21-1,-,-,CASYPRGESNEKLFF
TRBV6-6,once,TRBD1,CASSPRQGFGNTIYF
TRBV18,-,-,CASSPPGRPAGYGYTF
TRBV5-5,-,-,CASSSGHSEQETQYF
TRBV6-5,-,TRBD1,CASRSGQAYYGYTF
TRBV15,-,-,CATSRDFGGALTEAFF
TRBV5-1,once,TRBD1,CASSLGQGRGNTEAFF
TRBV12-3/TRBV12-4,-,-,CASRGLRNYGYTF
TRBV7-2,-,TRBD1,CASSPDRGRQETQYF
TRBV2,-,-,CASKEGLVNTEAFF
TRBV19,-,-,CASSSTGGNNQPQHF
TRBV6-5,-,TRBD1,CASRGTGRNTEAFF
TRBV9,-,-,CASSVTGSSNYGYTF
TRBV19,-,-,CASEGRLSNYGYTF
TRBV5-6,-,TRBD1,CASSLGGQIGNTIYF
TRBV21-1,-,-,CASSKVQVRLETTHEAFF
TRBV4-1,-,TRBD2,CASSLTPGTSGYNEQFF